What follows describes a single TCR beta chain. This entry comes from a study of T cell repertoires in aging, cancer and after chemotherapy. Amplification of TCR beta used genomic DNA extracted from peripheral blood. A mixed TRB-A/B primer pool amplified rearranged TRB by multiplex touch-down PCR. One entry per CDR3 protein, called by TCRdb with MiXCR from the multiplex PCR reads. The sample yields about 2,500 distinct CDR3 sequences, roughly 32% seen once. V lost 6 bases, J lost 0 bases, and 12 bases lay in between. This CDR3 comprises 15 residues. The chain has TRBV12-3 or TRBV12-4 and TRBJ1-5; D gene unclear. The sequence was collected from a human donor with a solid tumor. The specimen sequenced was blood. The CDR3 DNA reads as TGTGCCAGCAGCCCGGGGAGCTATAGCAATCAGCCCCAGCATTTT. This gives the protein CASSPGSYSNQPQHF.